The clone carrying this TCR beta chain was counted between two and nine times. TCRdb reprocessed the RACE reads with MiXCR, giving one entry per CDR3 protein. The sample contains more than 90,000 distinct CDR3 sequences, over 9.5% of which appear only once. Described time point: patch test 2, 6 weeks after DPC sensitization. Treatment indicated: therapeutic diphenylcyclopropenone sensitization with weekly scalp DPC. The data were obtained in a study of human T cells and chemical hapten exposure. This CDR3 comprises 14 residues. Germline lookup yields CDR1 SGHTA and CDR2 FQGNSA. Trimming removed 9 bases at V and 6 bases at J, with 18 bases between.

This TCR was recovered from a woman in her thirties or forties with alopecia areata. Some clones in this sample may be carry-over from other donors' samples. This chain uses TRBV7-2 with TRBJ1-3; the D gene is possibly TRBD1 (6 bases). Sample: whole blood, taken in connection with sensitization to the hapten diphenylcyclopropenone (DPC). Here the CDR3 DNA reads TGTGCCAGTTTACTCAGGGGAGGTGAAAACACCATATATTTT. The encoded protein is CASLLRGGENTIYF.